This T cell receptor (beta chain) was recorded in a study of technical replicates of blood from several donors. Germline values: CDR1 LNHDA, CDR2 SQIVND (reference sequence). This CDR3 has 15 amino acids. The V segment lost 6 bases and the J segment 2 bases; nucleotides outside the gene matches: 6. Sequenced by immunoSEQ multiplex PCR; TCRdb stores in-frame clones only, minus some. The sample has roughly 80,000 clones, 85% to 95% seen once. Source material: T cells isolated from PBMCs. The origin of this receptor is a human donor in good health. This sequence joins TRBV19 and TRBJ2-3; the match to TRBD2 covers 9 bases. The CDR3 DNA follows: TGTGCCAGTAGGACTAGCGGTAGCCCCACAGATACGCAGTATTTT. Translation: CASRTSGSPTDTQYF. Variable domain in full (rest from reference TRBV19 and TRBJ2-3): DGGITQSPKYLFRKEGQNVTLSCEQNLNHDAMYWYRQDPGQGLRLIYYSQIVNDFQKGDIAEGYSVSREKKESFPLTVTSAQKNPTAFYLCASRTSGSPTDTQYFGPGTRLTVL.